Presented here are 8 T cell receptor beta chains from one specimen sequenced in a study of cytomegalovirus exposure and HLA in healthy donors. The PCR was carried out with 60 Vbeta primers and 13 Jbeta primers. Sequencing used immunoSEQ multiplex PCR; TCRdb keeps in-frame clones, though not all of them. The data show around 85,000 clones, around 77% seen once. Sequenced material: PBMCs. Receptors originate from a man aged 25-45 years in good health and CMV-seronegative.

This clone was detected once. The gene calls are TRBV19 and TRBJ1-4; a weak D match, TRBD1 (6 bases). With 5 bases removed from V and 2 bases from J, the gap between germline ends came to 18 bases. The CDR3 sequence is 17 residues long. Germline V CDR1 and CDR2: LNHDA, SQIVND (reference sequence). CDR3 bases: TGTGCCAGTAGTGCCCGAAGCCTCCAGGGGACTAATGAAAAACTGTTTTTT. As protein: CASSARSLQGTNEKLFF.

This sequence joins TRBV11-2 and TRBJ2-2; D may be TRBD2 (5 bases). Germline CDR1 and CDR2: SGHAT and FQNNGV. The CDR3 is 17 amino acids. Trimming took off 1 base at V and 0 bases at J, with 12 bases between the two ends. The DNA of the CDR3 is TGTGCCAGCAGCTTAGGGTCGAGGGCCGCGAACACCGGGGAGCTGTTTTTT. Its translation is CASSLGSRAANTGELFF.

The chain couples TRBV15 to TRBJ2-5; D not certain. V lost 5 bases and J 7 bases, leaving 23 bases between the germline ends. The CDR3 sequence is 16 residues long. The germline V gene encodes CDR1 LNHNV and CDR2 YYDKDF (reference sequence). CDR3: CATSSPPTVDEGTQYF. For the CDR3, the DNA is TGTGCCACCAGCTCCCCCCCGACTGTGGATGAAGGGACCCAGTACTTC. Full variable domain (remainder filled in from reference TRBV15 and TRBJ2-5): DAMVIQNPRYQVTQFGKPVTLSCSQTLNHNVMYWYQQKSSQAPKLLFHYYDKDFNNEADTPDNFQSRRPNTSFCFLDIRSPGLGDTAMYLCATSSPPTVDEGTQYFGPGTRLLVL.

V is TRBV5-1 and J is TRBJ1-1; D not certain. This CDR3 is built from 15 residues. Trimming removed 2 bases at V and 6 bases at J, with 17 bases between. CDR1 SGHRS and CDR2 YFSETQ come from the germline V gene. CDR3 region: CASSFMSAFLSEAFF. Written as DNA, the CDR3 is TGCGCCAGCAGCTTTATGTCAGCGTTTTTATCTGAAGCTTTCTTT.

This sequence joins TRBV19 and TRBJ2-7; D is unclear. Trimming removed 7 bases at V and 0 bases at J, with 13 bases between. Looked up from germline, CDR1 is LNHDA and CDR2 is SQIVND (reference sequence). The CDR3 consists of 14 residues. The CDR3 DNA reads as TGTGCCAGTACTCCCAACAGAGCCTCCTACGAGCAGTACTTC. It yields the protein CASTPNRASYEQYF.

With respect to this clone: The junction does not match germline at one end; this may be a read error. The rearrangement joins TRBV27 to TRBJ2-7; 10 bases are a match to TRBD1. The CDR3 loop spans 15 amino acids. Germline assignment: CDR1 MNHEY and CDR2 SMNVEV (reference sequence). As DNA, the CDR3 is TGTGCCAGCAGTCTATCGGGGACAGGGGCCTACGAGCAGTACTTC. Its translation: CASSLSGTGAYEQYF.

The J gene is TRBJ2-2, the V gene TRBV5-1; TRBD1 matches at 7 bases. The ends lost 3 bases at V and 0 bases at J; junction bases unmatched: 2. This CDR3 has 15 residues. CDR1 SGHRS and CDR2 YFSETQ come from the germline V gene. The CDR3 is CASSSTGANTGELFF. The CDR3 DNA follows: TGCGCCAGCAGCTCCACAGGGGCGAACACCGGGGAGCTGTTTTTT.

In DNA form, the CDR3 reads TGTGCCAGTAGTATTCTCCCAGGGGGCTACGAGCAGTACTTC. As protein: CASSILPGGYEQYF. J is TRBJ2-7 and V is TRBV19; 7 bases line up with TRBD1. This CDR3 has 14 residues. From germline, CDR1 is LNHDA and CDR2 SQIVND (reference sequence). The V gene end was trimmed by 3 bases and the J gene end by 3 bases; junction bases not matched to a gene: 5.